Listed below are T cell receptor beta chains from one sample, sequenced in a study of blood T cell repertoires in COVID-19. TCRdb keeps only in-frame clones here, not all; method: immunoSEQ multiplex PCR. The data hold 180,000 or so clones, with more than 80% observed a single time. Specimen: peripheral blood. Receptors were obtained from a woman in her sixties with acute or convalescent COVID-19. Each CDR3 is given with its conserved first and last residue. Each record gives: J gene, D gene, clone size, V gene, CDR3 protein, CDR3 DNA. D genes are given only for firm matches. Clone size is given for some rows only: seen once, a few or many times, or a class if the clone is expanded.

J: TRBJ1-6
D: -
size: -
V: TRBV2
CDR3: CASSVAESYNSPLHF
DNA: TGTGCCAGCAGTGTCGCGGAATCCTATAATTCACCCCTCCACTTT

J: TRBJ2-2
D: -
size: -
V: TRBV24-1
CDR3: CATRNTRNTGELFF
DNA: TGTGCCACCAGAAACACAAGAAACACCGGGGAGCTGTTTTTT

J: TRBJ2-3
D: TRBD2
size: -
V: TRBV24-1
CDR3: CATSDYLAATDTQYF
DNA: TGTGCCACCAGTGATTATCTAGCGGCCACAGATACGCAGTATTTT

J: TRBJ2-5
D: TRBD2
size: few
V: TRBV11-3
CDR3: CASSLGLAVPGGETQYF
DNA: TGTGCCAGCAGCTTGGGACTAGCGGTCCCCGGGGGAGAGACCCAGTACTTC

J: TRBJ1-1
D: -
size: once
V: TRBV6-4
CDR3: CASSASSGDEAFF
DNA: TGTGCCAGCAGTGCCTCTTCAGGGGATGAAGCTTTCTTT

J: TRBJ2-5
D: -
size: -
V: TRBV6-5
CDR3: CASSYNKGHTGETQYF
DNA: TGTGCCAGCAGTTATAACAAAGGCCATACCGGGGAGACCCAGTACTTC

J: TRBJ1-5
D: TRBD1
size: once
V: TRBV28
CDR3: CASSSDRTSNQPQHF
DNA: TGTGCCAGCAGTTCGGACAGGACAAGCAATCAGCCCCAGCATTTT

J: TRBJ1-2
D: TRBD1
size: -
V: TRBV3-1/TRBV3-2
CDR3: CASSPRQGANAYTF
DNA: TGTGCCAGCAGCCCCAGACAGGGGGCGAACGCCTACACCTTC

J: TRBJ1-2
D: -
size: -
V: TRBV7-9
CDR3: CASSLAGASSGGYTF
DNA: TGTGCCAGCAGCTTAGCGGGGGCCTCCTCTGGGGGCTACACCTTC

J: TRBJ2-3
D: TRBD2
size: once
V: TRBV4-1
CDR3: CASSVREGADTQYF
DNA: TGCGCCAGCAGCGTCAGGGAGGGCGCAGATACGCAGTATTTT

J: TRBJ2-7
D: TRBD2
size: -
V: TRBV7-9
CDR3: CASSTIAGDYEQYF
DNA: TGTGCCAGCAGCACCATAGCGGGGGATTACGAGCAGTACTTC

J: TRBJ1-2
D: TRBD1
size: -
V: TRBV6-5
CDR3: CASSFRDRVRGYTF
DNA: TGTGCCAGCAGTTTCCGGGACAGAGTACGGGGCTACACCTTC

J: TRBJ1-2
D: -
size: -
V: TRBV20-1
CDR3: CSASGQIYGYTF
DNA: TGCAGTGCTAGTGGGCAGATCTATGGCTACACCTTC

J: TRBJ2-7
D: TRBD1
size: -
V: TRBV6-2/TRBV6-3
CDR3: CASSSPGQGPSYEQYF
DNA: TGTGCCAGCAGTTCCCCGGGACAGGGGCCATCCTACGAGCAGTACTTC

J: TRBJ2-1
D: -
size: -
V: TRBV5-3
CDR3: CARSSGGQGVGHNEQFF
DNA: TGTGCCAGAAGCTCCGGGGGGCAGGGAGTAGGCCACAATGAGCAGTTCTTC

J: TRBJ2-7
D: -
size: once
V: TRBV19
CDR3: CASSRSLAYEQYF
DNA: TGTGCCAGTAGTAGGTCGCTAGCCTACGAGCAGTACTTC

J: TRBJ2-5
D: TRBD1
size: -
V: TRBV2
CDR3: CASSARQGPGTQYF
DNA: TGTGCCAGCAGTGCAAGACAGGGCCCGGGGACCCAGTACTTC

J: TRBJ1-2
D: -
size: -
V: TRBV30
CDR3: CACAGTRDVYGYTF
DNA: TGTGCCTGTGCCGGGACTAGGGACGTTTATGGCTACACCTTC

J: TRBJ1-1
D: TRBD1
size: -
V: TRBV2
CDR3: CASSGLQGVEAFF
DNA: TGTGCCAGCAGTGGGCTACAGGGGGTTGAAGCTTTCTTT

J: TRBJ2-2
D: TRBD2
size: -
V: TRBV5-5
CDR3: CASSLLASGSGELFF
DNA: TGTGCCAGCAGCTTGCTGGCTAGCGGGAGCGGGGAGCTGTTTTTT

J: TRBJ2-7
D: TRBD2
size: -
V: TRBV28
CDR3: CASSFLAGVGEQYF
DNA: TGTGCCAGCAGTTTCCTCGCGGGAGTGGGAGAGCAGTACTTC

J: TRBJ1-2
D: TRBD1
size: few
V: TRBV7-9
CDR3: CASSLYRGPRWRGYGYTF
DNA: TGTGCCAGCAGCCTATACAGGGGACCCCGATGGCGAGGCTATGGCTACACCTTC

J: TRBJ1-6
D: TRBD1
size: once
V: TRBV6-5
CDR3: CASRPGTGRFHF
DNA: TGTGCCAGCAGGCCTGGGACAGGGAGGTTCCACTTT

J: TRBJ2-3
D: TRBD2
size: -
V: TRBV5-1
CDR3: CASSLGLAGVADTQYF
DNA: TGCGCCAGCAGCTTGGGACTAGCGGGAGTAGCAGATACGCAGTATTTT

J: TRBJ1-3
D: -
size: -
V: TRBV10-1
CDR3: CASSPDSSGNTIYF
DNA: TGCGCCAGCAGCCCCGACAGCTCTGGAAACACCATATATTTT

J: TRBJ2-2
D: -
size: -
V: TRBV25-1
CDR3: CASMAGDVNTGELFF
DNA: TGTGCCAGCATGGCAGGCGACGTGAACACCGGGGAGCTGTTTTTT

J: TRBJ2-1
D: TRBD2
size: once
V: TRBV11-2
CDR3: CASSLERDSYNEQFF
DNA: TGTGCCAGCAGCCTTGAGCGGGACTCCTACAATGAGCAGTTCTTC

J: TRBJ1-5
D: -
size: -
V: TRBV27
CDR3: CASSPLDSYQPQHF
DNA: TGTGCCAGCAGCCCCCTGGACAGTTATCAGCCCCAGCATTTT

J: TRBJ1-5
D: -
size: -
V: TRBV10-2
CDR3: CASSESLTDRSNQPQHF
DNA: TGCGCCAGCAGTGAGTCGTTAACAGACAGGAGCAATCAGCCCCAGCATTTT

J: TRBJ1-4
D: -
size: -
V: TRBV6-1
CDR3: CASSGPLTGLGYEKLFF
DNA: TGTGCCAGCAGTGGCCCTCTTACAGGGCTAGGATATGAAAAACTGTTTTTT

J: TRBJ2-3
D: TRBD2
size: -
V: TRBV7-9
CDR3: CASSFRLAGDDTQYF
DNA: TGTGCCAGCAGCTTCAGACTAGCGGGAGATGATACGCAGTATTTT

J: TRBJ2-7
D: TRBD2
size: once
V: TRBV5-4
CDR3: CASSSGLAANYEQYF
DNA: TGTGCCAGCAGCTCGGGACTAGCGGCCAACTACGAGCAGTACTTC

J: TRBJ1-3
D: -
size: -
V: TRBV6-5
CDR3: CASSWTVSGNTIYF
DNA: TGTGCCAGCAGTTGGACAGTCTCTGGAAACACCATATATTTT

J: TRBJ2-1
D: TRBD1
size: -
V: TRBV2
CDR3: CATRQGATPYNEQFF
DNA: TGTGCCACCAGACAGGGGGCTACTCCCTACAATGAGCAGTTCTTC

J: TRBJ1-1
D: -
size: -
V: TRBV19
CDR3: CASSIGRQGLGRDTEAFF
DNA: TGTGCCAGTAGTATCGGGCGTCAGGGCCTCGGGAGGGACACTGAAGCTTTCTTT

J: TRBJ1-5
D: TRBD1
size: -
V: TRBV19
CDR3: CASSITGGNNQPQHF
DNA: TGTGCCAGTAGTATCACAGGGGGTAACAATCAGCCCCAGCATTTT

J: TRBJ1-5
D: TRBD1
size: -
V: TRBV19
CDR3: CASSGGQVGNQPQHF
DNA: TGTGCCAGTAGTGGTGGACAGGTTGGCAATCAGCCCCAGCATTTT

J: TRBJ1-3
D: -
size: -
V: TRBV6-2/TRBV6-3
CDR3: CASSSGGNTIYF
DNA: TGTGCCAGCAGTTCGGGAGGAAACACCATATATTTT

J: TRBJ1-5
D: -
size: -
V: TRBV24-1
CDR3: CATSDRAVGQPQHF
DNA: TGTGCCACCAGTGACAGGGCGGTAGGACAGCCCCAGCATTTT

J: TRBJ1-5
D: TRBD1
size: -
V: TRBV10-2
CDR3: CASRGTGGNQPQHF
DNA: TGCGCCAGCAGGGGGACAGGGGGTAATCAGCCCCAGCATTTT

J: TRBJ1-4
D: -
size: -
V: TRBV7-8
CDR3: CASSPDRKLFF
DNA: TGTGCCAGCAGCCCGGACAGAAAACTGTTTTTT

J: TRBJ1-1
D: -
size: -
V: TRBV5-1
CDR3: CASSLLDKDTEAFF
DNA: TGCGCCAGCAGCTTACTGGACAAGGACACTGAAGCTTTCTTT

J: TRBJ1-2
D: -
size: -
V: TRBV3-1/TRBV3-2
CDR3: CASSQGPGNYGYTF
DNA: TGTGCCAGCAGCCAAGGTCCGGGTAACTATGGCTACACCTTC

J: TRBJ1-1
D: -
size: -
V: TRBV7-2
CDR3: CASSLVGSPVTEAFF
DNA: TGTGCCAGCAGCTTAGTCGGGTCCCCGGTTACTGAAGCTTTCTTT

J: TRBJ1-2
D: TRBD1
size: -
V: TRBV20-1
CDR3: CSASPGTGRYGYTF
DNA: TGCAGTGCTAGTCCCGGGACAGGGAGATATGGCTACACCTTC

J: TRBJ1-4
D: TRBD1
size: -
V: TRBV5-1
CDR3: CASSWGQGLANEKLFF
DNA: TGCGCCAGCAGCTGGGGACAGGGGTTGGCTAATGAAAAACTGTTTTTT

J: TRBJ2-7
D: TRBD2
size: -
V: TRBV30
CDR3: CAWSRSGRAGYEQYF
DNA: TGTGCCTGGAGTCGAAGCGGGAGGGCCGGGTACGAGCAGTACTTC

J: TRBJ2-1
D: TRBD1
size: -
V: TRBV9
CDR3: CASSVGPGQSSYNEQFF
DNA: TGTGCCAGCAGCGTAGGACCGGGACAGAGCTCCTACAATGAGCAGTTCTTC

J: TRBJ1-5
D: TRBD1
size: few
V: TRBV7-6
CDR3: CASSLASPGQGVNSNQPQHF
DNA: TGTGCCAGCAGCTTAGCCAGCCCGGGACAGGGGGTAAATAGCAATCAGCCCCAGCATTTT

J: TRBJ2-7
D: -
size: -
V: TRBV5-5
CDR3: CASSLGSAYEQYF
DNA: TGTGCCAGCAGCTTGGGTTCGGCCTACGAGCAGTACTTC